This record looks at one T cell receptor (beta chain) sequence and its context. What this receptor recognizes is not known. Base qualities are missing; no much larger clone stands one base away. TCRbeta CDR3 regions were amplified from genomic DNA using the immunoSEQ Assay, a bias-controlled multiplex PCR. The source study handled its data this way. Within the assay, amplification of reference gene primers was used to estimate how many nucleated cells each sample contained. To quantify the absolute abundance of each unique TCRbeta CDR3 rearrangement, sequence reads were collapsed and filtered. Productive Simpson clonality was computed per sample as the square root of Simpson's diversity index over productive rearrangements. This immuneACCESS table, as held by TCRdb, lists in-frame sequences with V and J called but not all clones. Of the missing ones, under half trace to an unresolved V gene in checked studies; the others have no known cause. V, J and clone size are those of that table, while D and trimming were read from the DNA. Counted in this sample were about 290,000 clones; around 86% of them appeared once. The ten largest clones take up less than 2% of the sample.

Enrolling through a virtual design, the prospective study's participants ranged in age from roughly 18 to 90 years and lived across some 23 United States geographic areas. To assign participants to cohorts, the prospective study relied on clinical history that participants themselves reported in a screening survey and a study questionnaire. ImmuneRACE Cohort 3 recovered participants were defined by two consecutive negative NP/OP PCR tests, healthcare professional clearance, or symptom resolution. In the prospective study, whole blood, serum and a nasopharyngeal or oropharyngeal swab were collected from each participant by mobile phlebotomists. Prospective study participants could optionally give additional blood draws and questionnaires over an approximately two-month period. Blood samples from the prospective study were shipped frozen or at room temperature prior to DNA extraction. Sequences SEHNR (CDR1) and FQNEAQ (CDR2) are obtained from the germline V gene (reference sequence). Trimming takes 4 bases from V and 6 bases from J, and the germline ends sit 11 bases apart. The CDR3 has 13 amino acids, counting the end cysteine and phenylalanine. Of the read, only the CDR3 DNA is kept; its 39 bases are in frame from base 1.

The sample comes from a study of blood T cell repertoires in COVID-19 (dated by TCRdb to about 2020). In the study overall: Collaborator samples came from the United States, Italy and Spain and covered acute and convalescent phases of COVID-19. The prospective study material was composed of cDNA or gDNA derived from T cells, B-cell-depleted T cells, or PBMCs. A freely available public database, intended as a resource for researchers studying the immune response to SARS-CoV-2, is where the repertoires were released. Where available, HLA class I and class II types were taken from metadata supplied by the sample provider and were not determined by assay-based typing. The dataset comprised deeply sampled blood TCRbeta repertoires from subjects exposed to, actively infected with, or recovered from COVID-19. The samples were drawn from two sources: the first 160 participants of the ongoing ImmuneRACE study, and about 1,300 subjects contributed by 6 global collaborators. Sample metadata almost always included a de-identified subject ID, COVID-19 status, age in years and sex.

The study at large found these results: Clinical and demographic metadata were provided uncurated, with the amount varying by source and participant.

The TCR comes from a woman aged 40 to 50 who had recovered from COVID-19. The sample was PBMCs or T cells enriched from blood (not recorded which). The rearrangement joined TRBV7-9 to TRBJ2-3; the D gene is unclear. The bases are TGTGCCAGCAGCTATACCGCCGGGGATACGCAGTATTTT. This encodes CASSYTAGDTQYF.